A single sample gave rise to the 6 T cell receptor beta chains below, sequenced in a study of CD8+ T cells in alopecia areata. Described treatment: oral pan-JAK inhibitor, 5-10 mg twice daily. In each case, RNA was isolated and then reverse transcribed into cDNA as the sequencing template. TCRdb's copy holds only in-frame clones and misses some; the assay was immunoSEQ multiplex PCR. Of about 220,000 clones listed, about 58% are singletons. The input for sequencing was CD4+ T cells sorted from blood, taken at week 4, from a patient treated with tofacitinib. The source is a human donor with alopecia areata.

The rearrangement uses TRBV13 and TRBJ2-5; 7 bases agree with TRBD1. V dropped 4 bases and J dropped 0; count of bases not matched to a gene: 5. CDR1 and CDR2 (germline): PRHDT, FYEKMQ (reference sequence). This CDR3 has 15 residues. In DNA form, the CDR3 reads TGTGCCAGCAGCTCCACGGGACAGTACCAAGAGACCCAGTACTTC. Its translation: CASSSTGQYQETQYF.

A few counts support this clone. The chain carries TRBV7-3 and TRBJ2-7, with 9 positions matching TRBD2. Germline V gives CDR1 SGHTA, CDR2 FQGTGA. V lost 5 bases, J lost 6 bases, and 5 bases stayed unmatched. This CDR3 region has 13 residues. CDR3 bases: TGTGCCAGCAGCCCTAGCGGGGTAGGCGAGCAGTACTTC. Translation: CASSPSGVGEQYF.

This clone was seen more than once but under ten times. This chain links TRBV10-3 with TRBJ2-3, with TRBD2 matching 9 bases. Germline CDR1 reads ENHRY; CDR2 reads SYGVKD. With V trimmed by 2 bases and J by 0 bases, 3 bases remained unmatched. This CDR3 spans 16 amino acids. In DNA, the CDR3 is TGTGCCATCAGTGAGGGACTAGCGATAAGCACAGATACGCAGTATTTT. Its protein is CAISEGLAISTDTQYF.

The J gene is TRBJ1-1, the V gene TRBV6-6; unclear D gene. Germline CDR1 reads MNHNY; CDR2 reads SVGAGI (reference sequence). The CDR3 loop spans 13 amino acids. V was shortened by 4 bases and J by 5 bases, with 11 bases between the two germline ends. This chain's CDR3 is CASSLGGWTEAFF. In DNA, the CDR3 is TGTGCCAGCAGTTTGGGAGGGTGGACTGAAGCTTTCTTT.

The chain links TRBV30 to TRBJ1-5, with TRBD1 as a possible D gene (6 bases). This CDR3 is built from 15 residues. V was trimmed by 5 bases and J by 5 bases, leaving 19 bases between them. Germline values: CDR1 GTSNPN, CDR2 SVGIG (reference sequence). The CDR3 nucleotides are TGTGCCTGGCCGGACTCTGACAGGAGGTATCAGCCCCAGCATTTT. Translated: CAWPDSDRRYQPQHF.

The chain recombines TRBV9 with TRBJ1-1; D may be TRBD1 (5 bases). Germline assignment: CDR1 SGDLS and CDR2 YYNGEE. With 0 bases removed from V and 8 bases from J, the gap between germline ends came to 17 bases. CDR3 size: 15 residues. The CDR3, as DNA: TGTGCCAGCAGCGTAGCCCCGGCAGGGATCTCGGAAGCTTTCTTT. As protein: CASSVAPAGISEAFF.